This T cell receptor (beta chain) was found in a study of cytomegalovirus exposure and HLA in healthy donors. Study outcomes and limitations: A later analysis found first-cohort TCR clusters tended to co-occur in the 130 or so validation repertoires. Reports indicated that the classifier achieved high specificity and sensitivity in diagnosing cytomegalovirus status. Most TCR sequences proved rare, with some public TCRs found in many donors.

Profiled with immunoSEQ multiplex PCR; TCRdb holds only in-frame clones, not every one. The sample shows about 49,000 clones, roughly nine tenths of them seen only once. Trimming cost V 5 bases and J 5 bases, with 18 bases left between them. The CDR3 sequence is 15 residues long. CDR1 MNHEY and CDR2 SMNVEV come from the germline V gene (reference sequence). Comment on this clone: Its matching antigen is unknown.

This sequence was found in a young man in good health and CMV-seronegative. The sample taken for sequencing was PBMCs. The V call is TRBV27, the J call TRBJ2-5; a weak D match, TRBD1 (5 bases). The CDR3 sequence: CASSPPPGLVETQYF. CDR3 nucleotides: TGTGCCAGCAGTCCTCCTCCAGGGCTAGTGGAGACCCAGTACTTC.